The clone carrying this TCR beta chain has ten or more counts. Antigen specificity is unknown. Patients affected by ophthalmopathy presented a Clinical Activity Score of at least 3, a NOSPECS grade of at least 4, and disease duration below 3 months. Exclusion criteria comprised uncontrolled infection, other autoimmune disease, pregnancy or lactation. The study based diagnoses on clinical symptoms, serum thyroxine and TRAb, thyroid ultrasound and orbital computed tomography. Authors of the study amplified TCR beta CDR3 regions from RNA transcripts. HTBI primers were used for first-round RT-PCR of the TCR CDR3. One entry per CDR3 protein, called by TCRdb with MiXCR from the multiplex PCR reads. The sample carries roughly 650,000 distinct CDR3 sequences, about a sixth recorded once. These data belong to a study of T cells in Graves' hyperthyroidism and ophthalmopathy. General study results and limits: Model output signaled ophthalmopathy a median approximately 6 months ahead of onset.

Germline V gene lookup returns CDR1 DFQATT and CDR2 SNEGSKA (reference sequence). This CDR3 comprises 16 residues. V lost 1 base and J lost 2; bases outside the gene matches: 7. Sequencing input: blood. This TCR derives from a woman in her thirties or forties with Graves' ophthalmopathy. The chain combines TRBV20-1 with TRBJ2-1; 8 bases agree with TRBD1. CDR3 protein: CSARAQTGEAYNEQFF. The CDR3 DNA reads TGCAGTGCTAGAGCACAGACAGGGGAGGCCTACAATGAGCAGTTCTTC.